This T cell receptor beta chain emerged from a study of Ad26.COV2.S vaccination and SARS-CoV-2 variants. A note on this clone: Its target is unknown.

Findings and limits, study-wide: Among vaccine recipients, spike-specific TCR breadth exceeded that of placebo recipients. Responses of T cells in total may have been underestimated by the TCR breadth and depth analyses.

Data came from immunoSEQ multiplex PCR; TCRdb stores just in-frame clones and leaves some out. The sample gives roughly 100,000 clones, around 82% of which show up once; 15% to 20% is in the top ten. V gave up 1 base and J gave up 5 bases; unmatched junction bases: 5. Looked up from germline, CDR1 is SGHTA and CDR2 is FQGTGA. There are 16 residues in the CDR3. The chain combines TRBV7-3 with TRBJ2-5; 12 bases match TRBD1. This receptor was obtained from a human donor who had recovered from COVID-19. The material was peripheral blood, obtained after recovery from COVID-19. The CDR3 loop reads CASSLMGQGAWETQYF. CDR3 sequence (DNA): TGTGCCAGCAGCTTAATGGGACAGGGGGCCTGGGAGACCCAGTACTTC.